The TCR beta chain under discussion was sequenced for a study of shared clonotypes between healthy human individuals. Study background: Each donor's CD8 memory used one plate, CD8 naive two, each CD4 subset three. Study-level points and caveats: Sequencing depth was a factor that was expected to affect clonotype sharing among donors.

As for this clone: The antigen is undetermined.

Germline assignment: CDR1 SGHRS and CDR2 YFSETQ. The ends were cut back, 5 bases at V and 0 bases at J, with 8 bases in the middle. The CDR3 consists of 14 residues. Researchers divided each subset's genomic DNA evenly across several immunoSEQ plates. In the study's own analysis: Filtering was not the same, since immunoSEQ gave junction-only sequences without quality scores. TCRdb keeps only in-frame clones here, not all; method: immunoSEQ multiplex PCR. V, J and clone size reflect that table, while D and trimming were determined from the DNA. In the table there are approximately 2,300,000 clones, 80% to 95% of which are singletons.

Material: naive CD4+ T cells from PBMCs. Subset given: CD45RA+ positively selected. The chain is built from TRBV5-1 and TRBJ1-4; possibly TRBD1 for D (5 bases). The source is a man younger than 35 in good health. Some clones in this sample may be carry-over from other donors' samples. DNA for the CDR3: TGCGCCAGCAGAATGGGGGCAACTAATGAAAAACTGTTTTTT. Translation gives CASRMGATNEKLFF.